One sample yielded the 17 T cell receptor beta chains listed below, sequenced in a study of shared clonotypes between healthy human individuals (TCRdb year 2020). The library was obtained by the immunoSEQ multiplex PCR assay. Drawn from immuneACCESS, this table holds only the in-frame rearrangements with V and J called that TCRdb kept. Clones are partly lost; checked studies trace under half to an unresolved V gene and leave the rest unexplained. Here the sample has 980,000 or so clones; more than 75% occur a single time. The top ten clones comprise about 1.5% of the sample. Sequencing was carried out using memory CD4+ T cells sorted from blood. According to the study, the label for this sample's cell subset or site signals: CD45RA-negative fraction. The source is a man aged 18 to 29 in good health.

The V call is TRBV6-1, the J call TRBJ1-4; D unresolved. Germline values: CDR1 MNHNS, CDR2 SASEGT. V lost 11 bases and J lost 4, with 11 bases in between. The CDR3 covers 12 residues. CDR3 DNA: TGTGCCTCAACCCGGGGTAATGAAAAACTGTTTTTT. Protein sequence: CASTRGNEKLFF.

The genes are TRBV5-1 and TRBJ2-5; D is tentatively TRBD1 or TRBD2 (5 bases each). V lost 0 bases and J 1 base, leaving 13 bases between the germline ends. The germline V gene has CDR1 SGHRS and CDR2 YFSETQ. The CDR3 is made up of 16 amino acids. The CDR3 DNA reads as TGCGCCAGCAGCTTGGAGGGACCGACCGCCCAAGAGACCCAGTACTTC. Protein sequence: CASSLEGPTAQETQYF. Using reference TRBV5-1 and TRBJ2-5 for the parts outside the CDR3, the full variable domain is KAGVTQTPRYLIKTRGQQVTLSCSPISGHRSVSWYQQTPGQGLQFLFEYFSETQRNKGNFPGRFSGRQFSNSRSEMNVSTLELGDSALYLCASSLEGPTAQETQYFGPGTRLLVL.

Comments on this clone: With a much larger clone just one base away, this may be a read error. Other DNA variants within this sample encode the same CDR3. This chain links TRBV28 with TRBJ1-2; D gene ambiguous. The ends were cut back, 8 bases at V and 2 bases at J, with 6 bases in the middle. The CDR3 is 11 amino acids. Looked up from germline, CDR1 is MDHEN and CDR2 is SYDVKM. CDR3 region: CASGPNYGYTF. The CDR3 DNA sequence: TGTGCCAGCGGCCCGAACTATGGCTACACCTTC.

The chain uses TRBV5-1 and TRBJ2-7; D might be TRBD1 or TRBD2, each matching 6 bases. V was clipped by 2 bases and J by 1 base, with 16 bases between them. CDR1 SGHRS and CDR2 YFSETQ come from the germline V gene. The CDR3 runs to 16 residues. The chain's CDR3 is CASSFRGRNGSYEQYF. The CDR3 DNA reads TGCGCCAGCAGCTTCCGGGGGCGTAATGGTTCCTACGAGCAGTACTTC. Using reference TRBV5-1 and TRBJ2-7 for the parts outside the CDR3, the full variable domain is KAGVTQTPRYLIKTRGQQVTLSCSPISGHRSVSWYQQTPGQGLQFLFEYFSETQRNKGNFPGRFSGRQFSNSRSEMNVSTLELGDSALYLCASSFRGRNGSYEQYFGPGTRLTVT.

The V gene is TRBV19, the J gene TRBJ1-5, with 7 bases lining up with TRBD1. Per germline, CDR1 LNHDA and CDR2 SQIVND (reference sequence). The length of the CDR3 is 14 residues. Germline trimming cut 3 bases from V and 5 bases from J; bases unmatched to any gene: 4. The CDR3, as DNA: TGTGCCAGTAGTATGCAGGGGGGGGATCAGCCCCAGCATTTT. Amino acid sequence: CASSMQGGDQPQHF.

Remarks on this clone: The same CDR3 arises from other DNA sequences in this sample as well. The chain employs TRBV18 and TRBJ2-2, with D tentatively TRBD2 (5 bases). The CDR3 contains 14 residues. Germline values: CDR1 KGHSH, CDR2 LQKENI. The germline V and J ends were trimmed by 6 bases and 3 bases, with 11 bases remaining between them. Written as DNA, the CDR3 is TGTGCCAGCTCCCCCGGACTGTACACCGGGGAGCTGTTTTTT. Protein product: CASSPGLYTGELFF.

This clone appeared once. The genes are TRBV5-1 and TRBJ2-5; D is unclear. V gave up 6 bases and J gave up 2 bases, with 8 bases separating them. Germline CDR1 and CDR2: SGHRS and YFSETQ. This CDR3 contains 12 residues. Written as DNA, the CDR3 is TGCGCCAGCATTGGCAATCAAGAGACCCAGTACTTC. This gives the protein CASIGNQETQYF.

The J gene is TRBJ2-7, the V gene TRBV7-9; TRBD1 aligns across 7 bases. Losses at the gene ends were 4 bases for V and 6 bases for J; bases not matched to a gene: 9. The CDR3 runs to 14 residues. Germline-derived CDR1 and CDR2 are SEHNR and FQNEAQ (reference sequence). CDR3 sequence: CASSYSGGMGEQYF. Written as DNA, the CDR3 is TGTGCCAGCAGCTATTCAGGGGGAATGGGCGAGCAGTACTTC.

There are a few counts of this clone. The J gene is TRBJ1-2, the V gene TRBV11-3, with TRBD1 identical over 9 bases. J gave up 6 bases and V 6 bases, and 5 bases lay outside the gene matches. Germline CDR1 SGHNT, CDR2 YENEEA. The CDR3 has 13 residues. The DNA for the CDR3 is TGTGCCAGCAGGTTACAGGGGGCGGATGGCTACACCTTC. It yields the protein CASRLQGADGYTF. Full variable domain (outside the CDR3, taken from reference TRBV11-3 and TRBJ1-2): EAGVVQSPRYKIIEKKQPVAFWCNPISGHNTLYWYLQNLGQGPELLIRYENEEAVDDSQLPKDRFSAERLKGVDSTLKIQPAELGDSAVYLCASRLQGADGYTFGSGTRLTVV.

This clone was picked up a small number of times. The chain links TRBV6-5 to TRBJ1-1; D is uncertain. The CDR3 is made up of 13 amino acids. CDR1 is MNHEY and CDR2 is SVGAGI in the germline V gene. The ends were cut back, 7 bases at V and 1 base at J, with 10 bases in the middle. The CDR3 region is CASTNDANTEAFF. CDR3 nucleotides: TGTGCCAGCACAAATGACGCGAACACTGAAGCTTTCTTT.

The CDR3 protein is CASSGRFPCETQYF. The CDR3 DNA reads TGTGCCAGCAGCGGGCGGTTCCCCTGCGAGACCCAGTACTTC. The chain links TRBV21-1 to TRBJ2-5. TRBV21-1 is a documented pseudogene. The CDR3 loop spans 14 amino acids.

The chain links TRBV7-9 to TRBJ2-1; no reliable D call. The CDR3 is made up of 12 amino acids. V gave up 2 bases and J gave up 7 bases, with 6 bases separating them. CDR1 is SEHNR and CDR2 is FQNEAQ in the germline V gene (reference sequence). CDR3 DNA sequence: TGTGCCAGCAGCTTAACCGGGAATGAGCAGTTCTTC. Translation: CASSLTGNEQFF.

The chain links TRBV4-2 to TRBJ1-1, with D maybe TRBD1 (6 bases). The V gene lost 3 bases and the J gene lost 5 bases, with 16 bases spanning the gap. From germline, CDR1 is LGHNA and CDR2 YNFKEQ. The CDR3 covers 15 residues. The CDR3 here is CASSHGAPQGTEAFF. The CDR3 nucleotides are TGTGCCAGCAGCCACGGGGCCCCCCAGGGGACTGAAGCTTTCTTT.

The J gene is TRBJ1-3, the V gene TRBV4-3, with D tentatively TRBD1 (6 bases). CDR1 and CDR2 (germline): LGHNA, YSLEER. V was shortened by 0 bases and J by 2 bases, with 11 bases between the two germline ends. The CDR3 covers 16 residues. The CDR3 protein is CASSQDAGATGNTIYF. CDR3 in DNA: TGCGCCAGCAGCCAAGATGCAGGGGCTACTGGAAACACCATATATTTT.

The chain has TRBV6-6 and TRBJ2-2; no reliable D call. CDR3 length equals 12 residues. Germline CDR1 MNHNY, CDR2 SVGAGI (reference sequence). Trimming took off 8 bases at V and 4 bases at J, with 8 bases between the two ends. The CDR3 is CASRWGTGELFF. CDR3 nucleotide sequence: TGTGCCAGCCGGTGGGGCACCGGGGAGCTGTTTTTT.

This chain uses TRBV5-1 with TRBJ2-6; D perhaps matches TRBD1 (5 bases). With 4 bases removed from V and 4 bases from J, the gap between germline ends came to 15 bases. The CDR3 spans 16 residues. CDR1 is SGHRS, CDR2 YFSETQ, per germline. The CDR3 protein is CASSPLQAQGANVLTF. CDR3 bases: TGCGCCAGCAGCCCCTTACAGGCCCAGGGGGCCAACGTCCTGACTTTC.

V usage is TRBV2 and J usage is TRBJ2-7; D gene ambiguous. CDR3 length equals 9 residues. With 8 bases removed from V and 6 bases from J, the gap between germline ends came to 5 bases. Germline V CDR1 and CDR2: SNHLY, FYNNEI. CDR3 DNA sequence: TGTGCCAGCCTTAGCGAGCAGTACTTC. It specifies CASLSEQYF.